This TCR beta chain was recovered during a study of blood T cell repertoires in COVID-19. The wider study: Sites across the United States, Italy and Spain contributed samples from acute and convalescent COVID-19. Sources were T cells, B-cell-depleted T cells, or PBMCs; the material itself was cDNA or gDNA.

Per the germline V gene, CDR1 is LGHDT and CDR2 is YNNKEL (reference sequence). This CDR3 contains 16 residues. Trimming removed 1 base from V and 8 bases from J, with 20 bases in between. Per the study methods: Estimation of nucleated cell counts relied on the amplification of reference gene primers. Using immunoSEQ multiplex PCR, the repertoire was profiled, and TCRdb retains in-frame clones only, with some absent. That table furnishes V, J and clone size, whereas the DNA furnished D and trimming. The data show around 150,000 clones, about four fifths seen once. The sequence was obtained from a woman older than 75 in a cohort sampled during active or convalescent COVID-19. This rearrangement joins TRBV3-1 (or the pseudogene TRBV3-2) to TRBJ1-2; D is possibly TRBD1 (5 bases). The sequencing input was peripheral blood. The CDR3 protein is CASSQGGPRFKAGYTF. DNA for the CDR3: TGTGCCAGCAGCCAAGGGGGCCCTCGGTTCAAGGCGGGCTACACCTTC.